A single sample gave rise to the 24 T cell receptor beta chains below, sequenced in a study of T cells in women clearing cervical HPV infection. The table came from immunoSEQ multiplex PCR; TCRdb's copy has only in-frame clones and leaves some out. Its clone listing holds around 46,000 clones. Sequencing was performed on blood buffy coat. The source is a woman between 18 and 69 years old with a cervical HPV16 infection that either progressed to CIN3+ or cleared (not recorded which).

About this clone: Read coverage stops 3 residues before the CDR3 terminus; the germline J gene supplies the remainder. V usage is TRBV18 and J usage is TRBJ1-3, with 11 bases identical to TRBD1. The V segment lost 3 bases and the J segment 1 base; nucleotides outside the gene matches: 5. Germline CDR1 reads KGHSH; CDR2 reads LQKENI. This CDR3 has 17 amino acids. Incomplete CDR3 DNA: TGTGCCAGCTCACCTGACGGGACAGGGGGTTCTGGAAACACC. This translates into CASSPDGTGGSGNT. The whole CDR3 sequence is CASSPDGTGGSGNTIYF.

On this clone itself: The CDR3 end lies 3 residues beyond the end of the read and is filled in from the germline J gene. The chain employs TRBV20-1 and TRBJ2-5, with TRBD2 identical over 10 bases. The CDR3 contains 14 residues. J gave up 3 bases and V 2 bases, and 3 bases lay outside the gene matches. Looked up from germline, CDR1 is DFQATT and CDR2 is SNEGSKA (reference sequence). Partial CDR3 DNA: TGCAGTGCTAGACTCACTAGCGGGAAAGAGACC. It translates to CSARLTSGKET. The whole CDR3 protein reads CSARLTSGKETQYF.

As to this clone: The read terminates 3 residues ahead of where the CDR3 ends, so the germline J gene completes it. The V and J genes are TRBV5-1 and TRBJ1-2; D not certain. Germline values: CDR1 SGHRS, CDR2 YFSETQ. The CDR3 contains 13 residues. Incomplete CDR3 DNA: TGCGCCAGCAGCTTGGAAATGTTTACAGGC. Translating gives CASSLEMFTG. The CDR3, in full, reads CASSLEMFTGYTF. Combining the CDR3 with reference TRBV5-1 and TRBJ1-2 gives the whole variable domain KAGVTQTPRYLIKTRGQQVTLSCSPISGHRSVSWYQQTPGQGLQFLFEYFSETQRNKGNFPGRFSGRQFSNSRSEMNVSTLELGDSALYLCASSLEMFTGYTFGSGTRLTVV.

Comment on this clone: The read ends 3 residues shy of where the CDR3 ends; the end is completed using the germline J gene. The chain links TRBV2 to TRBJ1-3, with D possibly TRBD1 on 5 matching bases. V shed 7 bases and J shed 7 bases, with 17 bases lying between them. This CDR3 has 14 amino acids. The V gene's germline CDR1 is SNHLY and CDR2 FYNNEI. The sequenced part of the CDR3 DNA is TGTGCCAGCACTCAGGCTGGGGCCGGTAACACC. It specifies CASTQAGAGNT. The whole CDR3 protein reads CASTQAGAGNTIYF.

Points on this clone: The germline gene is not matched at one end of the junction; a read error may be the cause. The read terminates 3 residues ahead of where the CDR3 ends, so the germline J gene completes it. The V gene is TRBV7-7, the J gene TRBJ2-3; D gene unclear. Germline values: CDR1 SSHAT, CDR2 FNYEAQ (reference sequence). CDR3 size: 14 residues. The CDR3 reads CASSSPGVKETQYF. The sequenced CDR3 bases are TGTGCTAGCAGCTCCCCGGGTGTTAAAGAGACG.

With respect to this clone: The CDR3 end is not reached by the read, which stops 3 residues before it; the germline J gene fills it in. This chain connects TRBV7-8 to TRBJ2-7, with a weak D call TRBD2 (5 bases). The CDR3 length is 14 residues. CDR1 is SGHVS, CDR2 FQNEAQ, per germline. V lost 3 bases and J lost 2, with 11 bases in between. The sequenced part of the CDR3 DNA is TGTGCCAGCAGCTTTGATAGCGTGACCTACGAG. It yields the protein CASSFDSVTYE. In full, the CDR3 reads CASSFDSVTYEQYF.

A note on this clone: The read ends 3 residues shy of where the CDR3 ends; the end is completed using the germline J gene. The J gene is TRBJ1-2, the V gene TRBV30, with unresolved D. Trimming removed 2 bases at V and 5 bases at J, with 9 bases between. Germline CDR1 and CDR2: GTSNPN and SVGIG (reference sequence). The CDR3 runs to 12 residues. The CDR3 here is CAWSSEGYGYTF. The CDR3 bases that were read are TGTGCCTGGAGTTCGGAGGGTTATGGC.

Note on this clone: The read ends 3 residues before the CDR3 terminus; that terminus is restored from the germline J gene. The chain joins TRBV2 to TRBJ2-4; weak D call: TRBD2 (6 bases). The ends were cut back, 4 bases at V and 0 bases at J, with 16 bases in the middle. This CDR3 has 17 residues. Germline CDR1 reads SNHLY; CDR2 reads FYNNEI. CDR3 DNA (partial): TGTGCCAGCAGTGCCATCGGGGGACGACTAGCCAAAAACATT. As protein: CASSAIGGRLAKNI. The full CDR3 protein reads CASSAIGGRLAKNIQYF.

In the case of this clone: The CDR3 is cut off 3 residues early in the read; its end comes from the germline J gene. The rearrangement links TRBV5-5 to TRBJ1-2; 7 bases align to TRBD1. Per the germline V gene, CDR1 is SGHKS and CDR2 is YYEKEE (reference sequence). The CDR3 spans 14 residues. V lost 0 bases to trimming and J lost 3 bases; unmatched junction nucleotides: 2. This chain's CDR3 is CASSLGTGYYGYTF. CDR3 DNA (partial): TGTGCCAGCAGCTTGGGGACAGGCTACTATGGC.

The CDR3: CAWSLGTSPYNEQFF. CDR3 bases read: TGTGCCTGGAGTTTAGGGACTAGCCCCTACAATGAG. This chain links TRBV30 with TRBJ2-1, with 9 nucleotides matching TRBD2. The read falls 3 residues short of the CDR3 end, and the missing part is taken from the germline J gene. Germline V gene data show CDR1 as GTSNPN and CDR2 as SVGIG (reference sequence). The length of the CDR3 is 15 residues. V lost 2 bases and J lost 2; bases outside the gene matches: 4.

As regards this clone: The read is 3 residues too short to cover the CDR3 end, so that end is filled in from the germline J gene. The rearrangement joins TRBV30 to TRBJ2-7; unclear D gene. In germline, CDR1 is GTSNPN, CDR2 SVGIG (reference sequence). CDR3 length equals 14 residues. Trimming took off 5 bases at V and 0 bases at J, with 14 bases between the two ends. This chain's CDR3 is CAWGRGSISYEQYF. The CDR3 bases that were read are TGTGCCTGGGGGCGTGGCAGTATCTCCTACGAG.

Comments on this clone: The read terminates 3 residues before the CDR3 end, so the remaining end is supplied by the germline J gene. This chain joins TRBV19 and TRBJ1-2, with D unclear. Trimming shortened V by 3 bases and J by 4 bases, and 6 bases separated the two germline ends. Germline lookup yields CDR1 LNHDA and CDR2 SQIVND (reference sequence). This CDR3 comprises 12 residues. The DNA read from the CDR3 is TGTGCCAGTAGTATGTCCGTCTATGGC. It translates to CASSMSVYG. The whole CDR3 reads CASSMSVYGYTF.

In the case of this clone: Read sequence stops 3 residues before the CDR3 end, and the germline J gene provides the missing end. V gene TRBV7-2 combines with J gene TRBJ1-5, with D possibly TRBD1 on 5 matching bases. The germline gives CDR1 SGHTA, CDR2 FQGNSA. The V end lost 5 bases, the J end lost 7 bases, and 15 bases lay between the germline ends. The CDR3 extends over 14 amino acids. CDR3 DNA (partial): TGTGCCAGCAGCCTACGTCCAGGGATCCAGCCC. Amino acids: CASSLRPGIQP. The full CDR3 reads CASSLRPGIQPQHF.

For this clone: The read finishes 3 residues shy of the CDR3 end, and the germline J gene is used to complete it. This chain joins TRBV5-5 and TRBJ2-3; no clear D. Looked up from germline, CDR1 is SGHKS and CDR2 is YYEKEE (reference sequence). The CDR3 is 13 amino acids. V gave up 7 bases and J gave up 2 bases, with 11 bases separating them. Incomplete CDR3 DNA: TGTGCCAGCTACCCTAGATCCACAGATACG. This codes for CASYPRSTDT. The whole CDR3 sequence reads CASYPRSTDTQYF.

Remarks on this clone: The read ends 3 residues shy of where the CDR3 ends; the end is completed using the germline J gene. Other DNA sequences in the same sample also yield this CDR3. The chain couples TRBV10-3 to TRBJ2-7; 7 bases are shared with TRBD1. Germline loops: CDR1 ENHRY, CDR2 SYGVKD. Trimming at V came to 6 bases and at J to 4 bases, leaving 3 bases not matched to a gene. This CDR3 contains 12 residues. The DNA read from the CDR3 is TGTGCCATCAGCCCACAGGGGTACGAG. It yields the protein CAISPQGYE. The full-length CDR3 reads as CAISPQGYEQYF.

The CDR3 bases that were read are TGTGCCAGCCACCTTACAGGAAGGAATTCACCC. This codes for CASHLTGRNSP. In full, the CDR3 is CASHLTGRNSPLHF. This chain joins TRBV5-4 and TRBJ1-6; D perhaps matches TRBD1 (5 bases). The DNA ends 3 residues before the CDR3 does, and the rest of the CDR3 is filled in from the germline J gene. V gave up 7 bases and J gave up 7 bases, with 15 bases separating them. Germline CDR1 and CDR2: SGHNT and YYREEE (reference sequence). The CDR3 loop spans 14 amino acids.

Concerning this clone: From the germline J gene comes the end of the CDR3, since the read stops 3 residues before it. The V and J genes are TRBV20-1 and TRBJ1-5; no reliable D call. The CDR3 is 12 residues long. V was trimmed by 3 bases and J by 8 bases, leaving 11 bases between them. Germline values: CDR1 DFQATT, CDR2 SNEGSKA (reference sequence). CDR3 DNA (partial): TGCAGTGCTAGGGGCGGGTCGGAGCCC. Its protein is CSARGGSEP. The whole CDR3 protein is CSARGGSEPQHF.

Details on this clone: The sequence runs out 3 residues before the end of the CDR3; the remainder is reconstructed from the germline J gene. V usage is TRBV18 and J usage is TRBJ1-5; the match to TRBD1 covers 7 bases. CDR1 is KGHSH, CDR2 LQKENI, per germline. This CDR3 is built from 16 residues. Trimming at V came to 6 bases and at J to 6 bases, leaving 14 bases not matched to a gene. The CDR3: CASSPFRDRGGQPQHF. The DNA read from the CDR3 is TGTGCCAGCTCCCCTTTCCGGGACAGAGGCGGTCAGCCC. Based on the CDR3 plus reference TRBV18 and TRBJ1-5, the full variable domain is NAGVMQNPRHLVRRRGQEARLRCSPMKGHSHVYWYRQLPEEGLKFMVYLQKENIIDESGMPKERFSAEFPKEGPSILRIQQVVRGDSAAYFCASSPFRDRGGQPQHFGDGTRLSIL.

For this clone: The CDR3 is cut off 3 residues early in the read; its end comes from the germline J gene. The V and J genes are TRBV11-1 and TRBJ2-1, with D unresolved. The V gene's germline CDR1 is SGHAT and CDR2 FQDESV (reference sequence). This CDR3 contains 15 residues. V was shortened by 3 bases and J by 2 bases, with 11 bases between the two germline ends. The CDR3 spells CASSLSHSTYNEQFF. CDR3 DNA (partial): TGTGCCAGCAGCTTGAGCCACTCTACCTACAATGAG.

Details on this clone: Read data end 3 residues before the CDR3 end; the end is taken from the germline J gene. V gene TRBV7-9 combines with J gene TRBJ1-1; 11 nucleotides line up with TRBD1. This CDR3 spans 15 amino acids. Germline assignment: CDR1 SEHNR and CDR2 FQNEAQ (reference sequence). CDR3: CASSLGQGAQEEAFF. The CDR3 bases that were read are TGTGCCAGCAGCCTCGGACAGGGGGCGCAGGAGGAA.

Regarding this clone: The read ends 3 residues shy of where the CDR3 ends; the end is completed using the germline J gene. V is TRBV30 and J is TRBJ2-3; 10 bases are shared with TRBD2. Germline assignment: CDR1 GTSNPN and CDR2 SVGIG (reference sequence). CDR3 size: 15 residues. After removal of 1 base from V and 6 bases from J, the junction contained 7 bases not matched to a gene. Here the CDR3 reads CAWSESGGALDTQYF. CDR3 DNA, as far as it was read: TGTGCCTGGAGTGAAAGCGGGGGGGCCCTGGATACG.

The CDR3 here is CAWSVLAPMGYTF. Partial CDR3 DNA: TGTGCCTGGAGTGTTTTGGCCCCGATGGGC. The chain joins TRBV30 to TRBJ1-2; D is unclear. The read terminates 3 residues before the CDR3 end, so the remaining end is supplied by the germline J gene. The CDR3 length is 13 residues. Germline CDR1 is GTSNPN and CDR2 is SVGIG (reference sequence).

As regards this clone: The read stops 3 residues short of the end of the CDR3; the missing end is completed from the germline J gene. This chain joins TRBV6-2 or TRBV6-3 and TRBJ2-1, with TRBD1 matching over 7 bases. The germline CDR1 and CDR2 sequences are MNHEY and SVGEGT. The CDR3 spans 15 residues. J was trimmed by 3 bases and V by 4 bases; bases with no gene match: 6. CDR3 DNA, as far as it was read: TGTGCCAGCAGTTCAGACAGGGTCTTCTACAATGAG. Residues: CASSSDRVFYNE. The full CDR3 sequence reads CASSSDRVFYNEQFF.

The covered CDR3 bases are TGTGCCAGCAGCCAAACCGGGACAGGGGGCTATGGC. Translation gives CASSQTGTGGYG. The full CDR3 reads CASSQTGTGGYGYTF. The chain links TRBV7-9 to TRBJ1-2; 11 bases line up with TRBD1. The sequenced fragment ends 3 residues before the CDR3 boundary, so the rest is inferred from the germline J gene. J was trimmed by 4 bases and V by 5 bases; bases with no gene match: 6. This CDR3 is built from 15 residues. CDR1 and CDR2 from the germline V gene are SEHNR and FQNEAQ (reference sequence). Full variable domain (rest looked up from reference TRBV7-9 and TRBJ1-2): DTGVSQNPRHKITKRGQNVTFRCDPISEHNRLYWYRQTLGQGPEFLTYFQNEAQLEKSRLLSDRFSAERPKGSFSTLEIQRTEQGDSAMYLCASSQTGTGGYGYTFGSGTRLTVV.